This T cell receptor beta chain originates from a study of vaccination and CD4 T cells after COVID-19 (dated by TCRdb to between 2021 and 2024). About the full investigation: Every convalescent patient had a positive nasal swab PCR test for SARS-CoV-2, with mild disease in nine or ten patients and severe disease in one. Each participant got two doses of either the Pfizer-BioNTech BNT162b2 vaccine (n=8) or the Moderna mRNA-1273 vaccine (n=2). In the convalescent cohort there were six males and four females, among whom were two Hispanic individuals, seven Caucasians, two Asians and one multiracial person. The spike-specific CD4+ TCR repertoire was compared before and after mRNA vaccination in under 11 COVID-19 convalescent patients and 4 infection-naive healthy vaccine recipients. Post-vaccine blood samples were taken a median of roughly 75 days after the second vaccine dose, with a range of roughly 14 to 250 days. Control cultures received a CEFX viral epitope pool as the positive control, an HIV-1 Nef peptide pool as the negative control, or no peptide. Post-COVID blood samples from convalescent patients were collected a median of around 100 days after diagnosis, with a range of 35 to 161 days. Overlapping spike peptide pools from SARS-CoV-2 and from the common cold coronaviruses HCoV-NL63, HCoV-OC43 and HCoV-229E were used as culture stimuli. The study at large found these results: An increase in the median number of SARS-CoV-2-reactive clonotypes from approximately 20 after infection to 38 after vaccination was observed, but the change was not found to be significant. The study included relatively few convalescent patients and did not analyze early timepoints after natural infection. Among convalescent patients, a median 86.3% of the SARS-CoV-2-reactive clones seen after vaccination appeared only after vaccination, which suggests priming specific to the vaccine. In convalescent patients, nearly all vaccine-specific clones (304 of 307) were found to be mono-reactive for SARS-CoV-2 spike rather than cross-reactive with common cold coronaviruses.

The CDR3 runs 13 amino acids, cysteine and phenylalanine included. The read is trimmed to its CDR3 DNA, 39 bases read in frame from base 1. V lost 0 bases and J lost 6 bases; the stretch between them is 9 bases long. Sequences LGHNA (CDR1) and YNFKEQ (CDR2) are obtained from the germline V gene. This clonotype has just a few counts. The antigen it recognizes is unknown. No clone much larger than this one lies a single base away; base qualities are absent. In light of the paper, this sample's treatment or condition label describes: approximately nine-day PBMC culture with coronavirus spike peptide pools or control peptides (ViraFEST assay). The study used the ViraFEST assay, which expanded antigen-specific T cells with peptide pools and then identified expanded clonotypes by TCR sequencing. The convalescent patients' positive SARS-CoV-2 PCR tests fell between March and December 2020, which was before the Alpha, Beta and Delta variants emerged in the United States. Each well held 2.2 million or so PBMCs cultured with roughly 10 ug/ml peptide pools in IMDM containing around 5% human AB serum and around 9 IU/ml IL-2. On days 3 and 7, half of the culture medium was replaced with fresh IL-2-containing medium. Once the cells had been in culture for roughly 10 days, the EasySep CD4+ T cell isolation kit was used to isolate CD4+ T cells by negative selection. PBMCs were separated from whole blood using Ficoll-Paque Plus gradient centrifugation and then either used fresh or cryopreserved at -140C. Each culture condition was generally run in triplicate wells.

The library was made by PCR. At the Johns Hopkins FTIC core, DNA from the cultured CD4+ T cells underwent TCR sequencing with the Oncomine TCR Beta short-read assay. The QIAamp micro DNA kit was used to extract genomic DNA from the cultured CD4+ T cells. Oncomine TCR Beta libraries from cultured CD4+ T cells were pooled using unique dual indexes and sequenced on an Illumina iSeq 100. The authors' analysis ran thus. Non-productive sequences were filtered out, and CDR3s that did not start with C, did not end with F or W, or were shorter than 7 amino acids were discarded. Antigen-specific clonotypes were identified using the MANAFEST web application through comparison of peptide-stimulated wells with reference and other culture wells. For a clone to be called positive, the clone needed an FDR below 0.05, an odds ratio above 5, and a productive frequency above 0.1% in at least two of three replicate wells. A clonotype counted as cross-reactive if it showed significant expansion both in the SARS-CoV-2 spike wells and in at least one common cold coronavirus spike condition. Levenshtein distances (stringdist) and unrooted phylogenetic trees (ape) in R version 3.6.1 were used to assess CDR3 homology. The public reads were reprocessed in TCRdb via fastp at Q25 and MiXCR, keeping in-frame beta chains. Duplicate CDR3 protein sequences are folded into a single record with the most common DNA and genes. For this entry, the V and J calls and clone size follow TCRdb and not the study's own pipeline. This sample lists roughly 15,000 distinct CDR3 sequences; under 60% were detected once. Together, the top ten hold approximately 9.9% of the sample.

This clonotype was obtained from a human donor who had recovered from COVID-19. This sequence uses TRBV4-2 and TRBJ2-7; the D gene is not confidently resolved. What was sequenced was CD4+ T cells from blood, cultured in vitro. The nucleotide sequence reads TGTGCCAGCAGCCAAGATGGGCTCCGCGAGCAGTACTTC. It is translated as CASSQDGLREQYF.